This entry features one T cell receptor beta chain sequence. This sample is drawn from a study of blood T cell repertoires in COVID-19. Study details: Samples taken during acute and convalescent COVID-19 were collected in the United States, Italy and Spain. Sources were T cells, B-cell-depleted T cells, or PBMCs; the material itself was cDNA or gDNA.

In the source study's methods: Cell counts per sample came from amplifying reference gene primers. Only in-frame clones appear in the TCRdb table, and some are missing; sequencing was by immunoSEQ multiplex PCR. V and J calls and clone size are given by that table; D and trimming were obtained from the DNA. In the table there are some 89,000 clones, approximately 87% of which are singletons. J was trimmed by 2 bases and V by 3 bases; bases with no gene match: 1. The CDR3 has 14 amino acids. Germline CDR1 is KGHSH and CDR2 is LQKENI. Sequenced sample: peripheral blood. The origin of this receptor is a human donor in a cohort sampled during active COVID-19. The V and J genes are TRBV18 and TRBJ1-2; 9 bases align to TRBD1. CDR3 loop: CASSPGQGNYGYTF. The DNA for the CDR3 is TGTGCCAGCTCACCGGGACAGGGAAACTATGGCTACACCTTC.